This T cell receptor (beta chain) was captured by sequencing in a study of blood T cell repertoires in COVID-19. Study overall: Samples representing acute and convalescent COVID-19 were sourced from the United States, Italy and Spain. Sources were T cells, B-cell-depleted T cells, or PBMCs; the material itself was cDNA or gDNA.

Germline CDR1 and CDR2: GTSNPN and SVGIG (reference sequence). The CDR3 totals 18 residues. V trimming: 5 bases; J trimming: 1 base; junction bases outside the gene matches: 12. In the original analysis: For nucleated cells, counts were estimated from reference gene primer amplification. Method: immunoSEQ multiplex PCR; TCRdb's copy keeps in-frame clones and lacks some. Clonal size and the V and J genes are those of that table, whereas D and trimming came from the DNA. The table records under 200,000 clones, approximately 86% of them present only once. The source of this sequence is a woman over 75 in a cohort sampled during active or convalescent COVID-19. This chain connects TRBV30 to TRBJ2-6, with 9 bases identical to TRBD2. Sequenced input: peripheral blood. CDR3 nucleotides: TGTGCCTGGGAGGAGTATACTAGCGGGTCGTCTGGGGCCAACGTCCTGACTTTC. Translation: CAWEEYTSGSSGANVLTF.